This TCR beta chain is from a study of T cells of healthy individuals. One entry per CDR3 protein results from TCRdb running MiXCR on the 5' RACE reads. The data show approximately 100,000 distinct CDR3 sequences, 17% seen once. This clonotype was observed a few times. V shed 6 bases and J shed 4 bases, with 22 bases lying between them. From germline, CDR1 is MDHEN and CDR2 SYDVKM. The CDR3 loop spans 17 amino acids. The genes are TRBV28 and TRBJ1-5, with D unresolved. The sequence was obtained from a human donor in good health. CDR3 loop: CASRYTVGMTQNQPQHF. The CDR3 DNA is TGTGCCAGCAGATATACAGTTGGGATGACCCAAAATCAGCCCCAGCATTTT.